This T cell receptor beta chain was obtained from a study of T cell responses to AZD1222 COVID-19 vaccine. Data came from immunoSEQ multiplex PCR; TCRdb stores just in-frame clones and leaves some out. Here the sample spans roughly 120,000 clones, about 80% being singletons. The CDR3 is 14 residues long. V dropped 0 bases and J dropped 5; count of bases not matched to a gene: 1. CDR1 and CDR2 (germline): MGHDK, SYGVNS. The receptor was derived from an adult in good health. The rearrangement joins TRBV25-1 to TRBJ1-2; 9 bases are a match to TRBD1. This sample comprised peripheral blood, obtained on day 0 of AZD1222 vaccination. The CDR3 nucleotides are TGTGCCAGCAGTGAATACGGACAGGGGTATGGCTACACCTTC. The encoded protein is CASSEYGQGYGYTF.